These 4 T cell receptor beta chains were all obtained from the same sample, sequenced in a study of T-cell reconstitution after alpha-beta-depleted transplantation in children. Unique molecular identifiers featured in how the TCRbeta library was prepared. TCRdb re-called the PCR reads with MiXCR, one entry per CDR3 protein. The sample records roughly 52,000 distinct CDR3 sequences, approximately 6% being singletons. The sample was PBMCs, mostly from graft donor cells, taken 60 days after TCRalphabeta/CD19-depleted stem cell transplant. These receptors were taken from a female patient between 2 and 10 years old who had a stem cell transplant for aplastic anemia, so the T cells may come from the graft donor.

This clonotype was picked up a small number of times. This chain joins TRBV20-1 and TRBJ1-4, with D possibly being TRBD1 (5 bases). Looked up from germline, CDR1 is DFQATT and CDR2 is SNEGSKA (reference sequence). The CDR3 is 14 residues long. V was pared by 0 bases and J by 7 bases, with 12 bases between. CDR3 sequence (DNA): TGCAGTGCTAGAGATCCGGGGGGACGTGAAAAACTGTTTTTT. Encoded protein: CSARDPGGREKLFF.

Comments on this clonotype: A much larger clone differs by one base, so this may be a read error. The J gene is TRBJ2-6, the V gene TRBV20-1; D ambiguous. Germline V gene lookup returns CDR1 DFQATT and CDR2 SNEGSKA (reference sequence). This CDR3 contains 18 residues. V was cut by 0 bases and J by 4 bases, with 19 bases left in between. The CDR3 bases are TGCAGTGCTAGAGACTCCATGGGGTTCCTGGGAGGGGCCAACGTCCTGACTTTC. Translating it yields CSARDSMGFLGGANVLTF.

This clonotype has ten or more counts. This rearrangement joins TRBV12-3 or TRBV12-4 to TRBJ2-2, with TRBD2 matching 9 bases. The CDR3 extends over 16 amino acids. J gave up 7 bases and V 0 bases, and 6 bases lay outside the gene matches. The DNA of the CDR3 is TGTGCCAGCAGTTTAGCCAGCGGGGGGTGGAACGGGGAGCTGTTTTTT. Its translation is CASSLASGGWNGELFF.

The table lists this clonotype with many counts. At one of its ends the junction is not consistent with the germline gene, which may arise from a read error. The CDR3 protein is CASISRTGGSNF. The CDR3, as DNA: TGTGCCAGCATTTCCCGGACAGGGGGCAGTAATTTC. The V call is TRBV28, the J call TRBJ2-7; TRBD1 aligns across 11 bases. There are 12 residues in the CDR3. Germline V gives CDR1 MDHEN, CDR2 SYDVKM.